These 9 T cell receptor beta chains share one sample of origin, sequenced in a study of blood T cells in healthy people across ages. PCR was performed a second time for about 6 to 12 cycles using a sample-barcoded 5' primer and a J-beta primer mix. Each CDR3 protein gets one entry after TCRdb re-called the 5' RACE reads with MiXCR. The profile covers fewer than 800,000 distinct CDR3 sequences, with approximately 50% appearing a single time and 25% to 35% taken by the ten largest. Sequenced sample: blood. The receptors were sampled from a woman aged 60 to 75 in good health.

This clonotype was picked up a small number of times. J is TRBJ2-7 and V is TRBV20-1; 11 nucleotides agree with TRBD1. Germline V gives CDR1 DFQATT, CDR2 SNEGSKA (reference sequence). This CDR3 has 14 residues. V was clipped by 1 base and J by 7 bases; unmatched bases: 6. The CDR3 here is CSARVRTGGNEQYF. The CDR3 DNA follows: TGCAGTGCTAGAGTAAGGACAGGGGGCAATGAGCAGTACTTC.

The chain uses TRBV6-5 and TRBJ2-3; the D gene is possibly TRBD2 (5 bases). Germline loops: CDR1 MNHEY, CDR2 SVGAGI. V was pared by 4 bases and J by 6 bases, with 14 bases between. The CDR3 loop spans 14 amino acids. CDR3 residues: CASSLAGMGDTQYF. The DNA for the CDR3 is TGTGCCAGCAGTTTGGCCGGGATGGGGGATACGCAGTATTTT.

This chain joins TRBV7-2 and TRBJ1-2; D is uncertain. The germline gives CDR1 SGHTA, CDR2 FQGNSA. The V end lost 1 base, the J end lost 4 bases, and 7 bases lay between the germline ends. This CDR3 is 13 amino acids long. CDR3 amino acids: CASSLVFGYGYTF. CDR3 DNA: TGTGCCAGCAGCTTAGTGTTCGGCTATGGCTACACCTTC.

The chain uses TRBV27 and TRBJ2-7; the match to TRBD1 covers 7 bases. CDR1 is MNHEY and CDR2 is SMNVEV in the germline V gene (reference sequence). The CDR3 loop spans 13 amino acids. J gave up 2 bases and V 4 bases, and 2 bases lay outside the gene matches. CDR3 nucleotide sequence: TGTGCCAGCAGTTGGCAGGGGGCCTACGAGCAGTACTTC. It translates to CASSWQGAYEQYF.

There are many counts of this clonotype. The CDR3 nucleotides are TGCGCCAGCAGCTCGGACAGGGGGGGCGGCTACACCTTC. Its translation is CASSSDRGGGYTF. V usage is TRBV5-1 and J usage is TRBJ1-2, with 10 bases matching TRBD1. J gave up 8 bases and V 3 bases, and 4 bases lay outside the gene matches. CDR3 length equals 13 residues. The V gene's germline CDR1 is SGHRS and CDR2 YFSETQ.

This clonotype was counted at least ten times. The chain links TRBV7-2 to TRBJ1-1; tentatively, D is TRBD1 (6 bases). V lost 5 bases and J lost 9, with 16 bases in between. Germline V gene data show CDR1 as SGHTA and CDR2 as FQGNSA. The CDR3 has 13 residues. The DNA of the CDR3 is TGTGCCAGCAGCGTAGACGGGGGCGGGAAAGCTTTCTTT. Its protein product is CASSVDGGGKAFF.

This clonotype has a single count. This chain connects TRBV20-1 to TRBJ2-4, with 10 positions matching TRBD1. Trimming removed 6 bases from V and 13 bases from J; junction bases left unmatched: 18. The CDR3 consists of 15 residues. CDR1 is DFQATT, CDR2 SNEGSKA, per germline (reference sequence). In DNA form, the CDR3 reads TGCAGTGCCACAAACCGACAGGGGGCATCCTACAAGCAGTACTTC. Its protein is CSATNRQGASYKQYF.

This chain uses TRBV7-2 with TRBJ2-2; 7 positions match TRBD2. The CDR3 has 16 residues. Germline loops: CDR1 SGHTA, CDR2 FQGNSA. The trim removed 1 base at V and 4 bases at J, leaving 6 bases unmatched. The CDR3 sequence: CTSSLGTGRSTGELFF. CDR3 bases: TGTACCAGCAGCTTAGGGACCGGGAGGAGCACCGGGGAGCTGTTTTTT.

This rearrangement joins TRBV9 to TRBJ2-7; D is unclear. The length of the CDR3 is 15 residues. V lost 4 bases, J lost 2 bases, and 16 bases lay in between. CDR1 is SGDLS, CDR2 YYNGEE, per germline. CDR3 coding DNA: TGTGCCAGCAGCCAATCAAGTGATATTACCTACGAGCAGTACTTC. Its translation is CASSQSSDITYEQYF.